These T cell receptor beta chains were read from a single sample in a study of CD8 T cells in ankylosing spondylitis. Using its own MiXCR run on the 5' RACE reads, TCRdb lists one record per CDR3 protein. The data show about 270,000 distinct CDR3 sequences, with more than 25% seen just once and roughly 4.2% held by the top ten. The sequenced sample was blood, either unsorted or a sorted T cell fraction (not recorded which). The receptors were gathered from a male donor with ankylosing spondylitis or in good health (not recorded which). The CDR3 runs from the conserved cysteine through the conserved F or W. Each record gives: J gene, D gene, clone size, V gene, CDR3 length, CDR3 DNA, CDR3 protein. D genes are given only for firm matches. Rows give clone size only sometimes, using once, few, many, or a class for an expanded clone.

J: TRBJ1-3
D: -
size: few
V: TRBV15
length: 17
DNA: TGTGCCACCAGCAGAGACGGCAGGGCGAGCTCTGGAAACACCATATATTTT
CDR3: CATSRDGRASSGNTIYF

J: TRBJ1-1
D: TRBD1
size: -
V: TRBV11-2
length: 15
DNA: TGTGCCAGCAGCGTCCGGACAGGGGTCGGCACTGAAGCTTTCTTT
CDR3: CASSVRTGVGTEAFF

J: TRBJ2-1
D: -
size: -
V: TRBV27
length: 13
DNA: TGTGCCAGCAGTTTATCCTCTCAAAATGAGCAGTTCTTC
CDR3: CASSLSSQNEQFF

J: TRBJ1-6
D: -
size: -
V: TRBV20-1
length: 15
DNA: TGCAGTGCTAGAGAATCTGGCACCGGACGTTCACCCCTCCACTTT
CDR3: CSARESGTGRSPLHF

J: TRBJ2-6
D: -
size: -
V: TRBV4-1
length: 15
DNA: TGCGCCAGCAGCCAACGGGGCTTGGGGGCCAACGTCCTGACTTTC
CDR3: CASSQRGLGANVLTF

J: TRBJ2-3
D: -
size: few
V: TRBV29-1
length: 14
DNA: TGCAGCGTTGGTGACGAGGGGTTCCGAGATACGCAGTATTTT
CDR3: CSVGDEGFRDTQYF

J: TRBJ2-3
D: -
size: -
V: TRBV27
length: 13
DNA: TGTGCCAGCAGTTCGCCGCTCTCTAGCGAACCGTATTTT
CDR3: CASSSPLSSEPYF

J: TRBJ2-7
D: TRBD2
size: -
V: TRBV20-1
length: 15
DNA: TGCAGTGCTAGAGATAGAACTAGCGTTTACTACGAGCAGTACTTC
CDR3: CSARDRTSVYYEQYF

J: TRBJ2-5
D: TRBD2
size: -
V: TRBV20-1
length: 12
DNA: TGCAGTGCTACGGGTGGTCGGGAGGCCCAGTACTTC
CDR3: CSATGGREAQYF

J: TRBJ1-1
D: -
size: -
V: TRBV19
length: 13
DNA: TGTGCCAGTAGTATGGCAGCGAACACTGAAGCTTTCTTT
CDR3: CASSMAANTEAFF

J: TRBJ2-3
D: -
size: few
V: TRBV20-1
length: 11
DNA: TGCAGTGCGGAGGTTACAGATACGCAGTATTTT
CDR3: CSAEVTDTQYF

J: TRBJ2-2
D: -
size: -
V: TRBV20-1
length: 13
DNA: TGCAGTGCTAGAGATTCAAGAGGCATGGAGCTGTTTTTT
CDR3: CSARDSRGMELFF

J: TRBJ1-5
D: -
size: few
V: TRBV10-3
length: 11
DNA: TGTGCCATCAGTGAGGGAGATCATCAGCATTTT
CDR3: CAISEGDHQHF

J: TRBJ1-3
D: -
size: few
V: TRBV12-3/TRBV12-4
length: 11
DNA: TGTGCCGGGAGCATGGGAAACACCATATATTTT
CDR3: CAGSMGNTIYF

J: TRBJ1-2
D: -
size: few
V: TRBV20-1
length: 12
DNA: TGCAGTGCTAGAGACCTAACCCGGGGCTACACCTTC
CDR3: CSARDLTRGYTF

J: TRBJ1-4
D: -
size: -
V: TRBV6-1
length: 12
DNA: TGTGCCAGCAGTGAAGCGGGCAGATTACTGTTTTTT
CDR3: CASSEAGRLLFF